These 17 T cell receptor beta chains originate from one sample sequenced in a study of patients and donors after allogeneic stem cell transplantation. TCRdb re-called the RT-PCR reads through MiXCR, storing one row per CDR3 protein. The table records about a million distinct CDR3 sequences, more than 15% of them present only once. The material sequenced was blood, either unsorted or a sorted T cell fraction (not recorded which). The receptors were sampled from a human donor who was either an allogeneic HSCT recipient or a stem cell or donor lymphocyte infusion donor (not recorded which). It is not recorded whose cells these are; they may come from a transplant donor.

V and J are TRBV6-5 and TRBJ2-1; D possibly corresponds to TRBD1 (6 bases). Germline values: CDR1 MNHEY, CDR2 SVGAGI. Deletions cut 2 bases from V and 9 bases from J, with 11 bases between. There are 13 residues in the CDR3. In DNA, the CDR3 is TGTGCCAGCAGTTACCCACAGGGTAGTGAGCAGTTCTTC. It yields the protein CASSYPQGSEQFF.

This clonotype was observed a few times. The chain combines TRBV6-9 with TRBJ2-7; D is uncertain. V shed 8 bases and J shed 4 bases, with 12 bases lying between them. The CDR3 has 12 amino acids. Germline CDR1 is MNHGY and CDR2 is SVAAGI. The chain's CDR3 is CASSPVEYEQYF. DNA for the CDR3: TGTGCCAGCTCCCCGGTGGAGTACGAGCAGTACTTC.

This clonotype appeared a few times. The genes are TRBV29-1 and TRBJ1-1; D is possibly TRBD1 (6 bases). Germline V gene lookup returns CDR1 SQVTM and CDR2 ANQGSEA. The CDR3 extends over 14 amino acids. The V end lost 3 bases, the J end lost 0 bases, and 11 bases lay between the germline ends. This CDR3 reads CSVEGNRVNTEAFF. CDR3 DNA: TGCAGCGTTGAGGGAAACAGGGTGAACACTGAAGCTTTCTTT.

The chain is built from TRBV30 and TRBJ2-1; TRBD1 is a possible D gene (6 bases). The CDR3 loop spans 15 amino acids. V was pared by 3 bases and J by 6 bases, with 18 bases between. Per germline, CDR1 GTSNPN and CDR2 SVGIG (reference sequence). The CDR3 loop reads CAWRRTRRGSNEQFF. The DNA for the CDR3 is TGTGCCTGGAGGAGGACCCGCAGGGGCTCCAATGAGCAGTTCTTC.

The V gene is TRBV7-9, the J gene TRBJ1-6; TRBD1 matches at 11 bases. The V and J ends lost 4 bases and 6 bases, in that order; junction bases with no gene match: 2. The CDR3 length is 15 residues. CDR1 and CDR2 from the germline V gene are SEHNR and FQNEAQ (reference sequence). This chain's CDR3 is CASSSGTGGNSPLHF. CDR3 coding DNA: TGTGCCAGCAGCTCGGGGACAGGGGGTAATTCACCCCTCCACTTT.

Turning to this clonotype: It may be a read error: a sequence one base away is much more abundant. The rearrangement uses TRBV20-1 and TRBJ1-5; possibly TRBD1 for D (5 bases). Germline V gene sequence: CDR1 DFQATT, CDR2 SNEGSKA (reference sequence). The CDR3 is made up of 15 amino acids. The CDR3 region has the DNA TGCAGTGTTCCCCTCCCGGGACGGAGCAATCAGCCCAAGCATTTT. The encoded protein is CSVPLPGRSNQPKHF.

There are a few counts of this clonotype. The chain recombines TRBV7-9 with TRBJ2-1; D gene unclear. This CDR3 has 11 residues. V lost 4 bases and J 8 bases, leaving 6 bases between the germline ends. Looked up from germline, CDR1 is SEHNR and CDR2 is FQNEAQ (reference sequence). This chain's CDR3 is CASSSSHEQFF. CDR3 DNA sequence: TGTGCCAGCAGCTCGTCACATGAGCAGTTCTTC.

This clonotype was observed a few times. The chain uses TRBV2 and TRBJ2-3, with a tentative D call TRBD1 (5 bases). This CDR3 comprises 16 residues. Germline lookup yields CDR1 SNHLY and CDR2 FYNNEI. V was cut by 6 bases and J by 1 base, with 17 bases left in between. CDR3 residues: CASRELDTLGTDTQYF. CDR3 DNA sequence: TGTGCCAGCAGGGAGCTGGACACCCTGGGCACAGATACGCAGTATTTT.

This clonotype was observed a handful of times. The chain combines TRBV12-3 or TRBV12-4 with TRBJ1-5; D unresolved. V dropped 4 bases and J dropped 8 bases, with 18 bases sitting between them. This CDR3 is built from 15 residues. Written as DNA, the CDR3 is TGTGCCAGCAGTTCCCAATCAGCTCCGCGGGAGCCCCAGCATTTT. Its protein product is CASSSQSAPREPQHF.

The chain is built from TRBV5-1 and TRBJ2-1; possible D gene TRBD2, 6 bases. Trimming removed 3 bases at V and 8 bases at J, with 24 bases between. This CDR3 region has 17 residues. Germline V gene sequence: CDR1 SGHRS, CDR2 YFSETQ. CDR3 DNA sequence: TGCGCCAGCAGCTACCCCAAGCGGGCTGGAGAATGGTATGAGCAGTTCTTC. Amino acids: CASSYPKRAGEWYEQFF.

This sequence joins TRBV3-1 and TRBJ2-7; tentatively, D is TRBD1 (6 bases). CDR3 length equals 15 residues. V gave up 4 bases and J gave up 2 bases, with 15 bases separating them. Germline V lookup: CDR1 LGHDT, CDR2 YNNKEL (reference sequence). CDR3 bases: TGTGCCAGCAGCCCTACCGGGACATTTCCCTACGAGCAGTACTTC. Translated: CASSPTGTFPYEQYF.

The chain carries TRBV6-1 and TRBJ1-6; tentative D call: TRBD1 (6 bases). CDR1 is MNHNS and CDR2 is SASEGT in the germline V gene. V lost 5 bases, J lost 6 bases, and 14 bases lay in between. This CDR3 comprises 15 residues. CDR3 nucleotides: TGTGCCAGCAGTAGGGGGGCGCCCGGTAATTCACCCCTCCACTTT. This gives the protein CASSRGAPGNSPLHF.

This clonotype came up a few times. CDR3 nucleotides: TGTGCCAGCAGCGTAGCTCTGGGGAACTATGGCTACACCTTC. Translation: CASSVALGNYGYTF. V and J are TRBV9 and TRBJ1-2; D not resolved. This CDR3 is 14 amino acids long. V was shortened by 0 bases and J by 2 bases, with 8 bases between the two germline ends. Germline CDR1 and CDR2: SGDLS and YYNGEE.

There are a few counts of this clonotype. The chain joins TRBV20-1 to TRBJ1-2; 7 nucleotides line up with TRBD1. Losses at the gene ends were 8 bases for V and 14 bases for J; bases not matched to a gene: 8. CDR1 and CDR2 (germline): DFQATT, SNEGSKA (reference sequence). The CDR3 sequence is 9 residues long. CDR3 sequence reads: CSPPTGITF. The CDR3 bases are TGCAGTCCACCGACAGGGATAACCTTC.

At least ten counts were recorded for this clonotype. The chain is built from TRBV12-3 or TRBV12-4 and TRBJ2-3; D is uncertain. This CDR3 is built from 14 residues. Trimming took off 7 bases at V and 0 bases at J, with 11 bases between the two ends. This CDR3 is CASTWGLSTDTQYF. CDR3 in DNA: TGTGCCAGCACCTGGGGTCTTAGCACAGATACGCAGTATTTT.

The chain recombines TRBV30 with TRBJ1-2, with D possibly being TRBD1 (6 bases). Trimming left V 0 bases short and J 4 bases short, with 15 bases between. The CDR3 covers 15 residues. The germline gives CDR1 GTSNPN, CDR2 SVGIG (reference sequence). Written as DNA, the CDR3 is TGTGCCTGGAGTGTCGTTTTCAGGGGTAGCTATGGCTACACCTTC. It translates to CAWSVVFRGSYGYTF. Full variable domain (missing parts from reference TRBV30 and TRBJ1-2): SQTIHQWPATLVQPVGSPLSLECTVEGTSNPNLYWYRQAAGRGLQLLFYSVGIGQISSEVPQNLSASRPQDRQFILSSKKLLLSDSGFYLCAWSVVFRGSYGYTFGSGTRLTVV.

The chain is built from TRBV19 and TRBJ2-2; D is unclear. Germline V lookup: CDR1 LNHDA, CDR2 SQIVND (reference sequence). The CDR3 length is 16 residues. V gave up 5 bases and J gave up 3 bases, with 16 bases separating them. In DNA form, the CDR3 reads TGTGCCAGTAGTCAAGGCCGAACAATATACACCGGGGAGCTGTTTTTT. It is translated as CASSQGRTIYTGELFF.